This T cell receptor beta chain was obtained from a study of low-dose radiotherapy and immunotherapy resistance in tumors. The overall study: Intravenously given cyclophosphamide 200 mg/m2 followed a two-week schedule that placed each dose one day before radiation and immunotherapy.

The sample holds many counts of this clonotype. Stated time point: before trial treatment. Donors received nivolumab, ipilimumab, aspirin, low-dose cyclophosphamide and low-dose radiotherapy. Patients who could take part had advanced solid tumors with no tumor-infiltrating lymphocytes. V was shortened by 5 bases and J by 3 bases, with 26 bases between the two germline ends. Germline loops: CDR1 SNHLY, CDR2 FYNNEI. This CDR3 comprises 19 residues. TRAV- and TRBV-specific primers were used for first-strand cDNA, which covered alpha and beta chains. With a V-primer adapter and a constant-region primer, TCRs were amplified for roughly 21 PCR cycles. In vitro transcription amplified the mRNA that had been isolated. TCRdb recomputed calls from the reads with MiXCR, one row per CDR3 protein. The table records 80,000 to 95,000 distinct CDR3 sequences, 8% to 10% of them present only once.

The receptor was isolated from a male donor with prostate cancer. The rearrangement uses TRBV2 and TRBJ1-5, with D perhaps TRBD1 (5 bases). Sequencing used PBMCs, obtained before treatment. This CDR3 is CASSSTRTSKLRDNQPQHF. The CDR3 nucleotides read TGTGCCAGCAGTTCGACTAGGACATCTAAATTAAGGGACAATCAGCCCCAGCATTTT.